What follows describes a single TCR beta chain. Generated by immunoSEQ multiplex PCR, the TCRdb table keeps only in-frame clones and is missing some. The data show about 120,000 clones, about 86% seen once. There are 17 residues in the CDR3. The trim removed 4 bases at V and 6 bases at J, leaving 12 bases unmatched. Germline loops: CDR1 SGHTA, CDR2 FQGTGA. The data originate from a study of control samples from healthy donors and cancer patients. The clonotype originates from a man aged 30-40 years in good health. Sequenced input: blood. The chain is built from TRBV7-3 and TRBJ2-2; 9 nucleotides line up with TRBD1. Here the CDR3 DNA reads TGTGCCAGCAGCTACTCCGGGACAGGGTATTTTTCCGGGGAGCTGTTTTTT. It translates to CASSYSGTGYFSGELFF.